Below, 21 T cell receptor beta chains from the same sample are listed, as sequenced in a study of T-cell memory formation after mild COVID-19. Each CDR3 protein gets one entry after TCRdb re-called the 5' RACE reads with MiXCR. Of 500,000 to 600,000 distinct CDR3 sequences listed, roughly 18% are singletons. The specimen sequenced was PBMCs or a T cell subset sorted from them (not recorded which). The receptors stem from an adult woman who had mild COVID-19 (a few samples of this study predate the infection). Cell type and time point are not known.

The sample holds a few counts of this clonotype. The rearrangement uses TRBV6-1 and TRBJ1-2, with D perhaps TRBD1 (6 bases). The CDR3 runs 13 residues. Trimming cost V 2 bases and J 10 bases, with 14 bases left between them. Looked up from germline, CDR1 is MNHNS and CDR2 is SASEGT. CDR3 coding DNA: TGTGCCAGCAGTGAAATGGGGGCAGCGTCCTACACCTTC. As protein: CASSEMGAASYTF.

The chain carries TRBV12-5 and TRBJ1-6; the D gene is possibly TRBD1 (6 bases). Trimming took off 3 bases at V and 10 bases at J, with 22 bases between the two ends. The CDR3 is 17 residues long. Germline V CDR1 and CDR2: LGHNT, FRNRAP. CDR3: CASGFVRGRRNSSPLHF. The DNA of the CDR3 is TGTGCTAGTGGTTTCGTCCGGGGGCGGAGGAATTCCTCACCCCTCCACTTT.

A few counts support this clonotype. The V and J genes are TRBV7-9 and TRBJ1-5, with 8 bases fitting TRBD1. The V gene's germline CDR1 is SEHNR and CDR2 FQNEAQ (reference sequence). V was clipped by 5 bases and J by 9 bases; unmatched bases: 9. This CDR3 has 14 residues. The CDR3 loop is CASSATGAAGPQHF. CDR3 nucleotides: TGTGCCAGCAGCGCGACAGGGGCCGCCGGGCCCCAGCATTTT.

V is TRBV25-1 and J is TRBJ1-2; TRBD1 agrees at 8 bases. Looked up from germline, CDR1 is MGHDK and CDR2 is SYGVNS. The ends lost 6 bases at V and 3 bases at J; junction bases unmatched: 6. The CDR3 is 14 amino acids. The CDR3 DNA sequence: TGTGCCAGCAGGCCAGGGGGCCAGTACTATGGCTACACCTTC. Protein product: CASRPGGQYYGYTF.

The chain employs TRBV29-1 and TRBJ1-2; maybe TRBD1 (6 bases). The germline V gene encodes CDR1 SQVTM and CDR2 ANQGSEA. The CDR3 extends over 15 amino acids. V was clipped by 2 bases and J by 3 bases, with 16 bases between them. CDR3 region: CSVERWEGVYYGYTF. The DNA for the CDR3 is TGCAGCGTTGAAAGATGGGAGGGGGTCTACTATGGCTACACCTTC.

V usage is TRBV30 and J usage is TRBJ1-2; TRBD1 matches at 9 bases. CDR3 length: 16 residues. The germline gives CDR1 GTSNPN, CDR2 SVGIG (reference sequence). V dropped 6 bases and J dropped 3; count of bases not matched to a gene: 14. CDR3 nucleotides: TGTGCCTGCCATGGGACAGGGAGGCCCCTGGACTATGGCTACACCTTC. This gives the protein CACHGTGRPLDYGYTF.

This clonotype occurred many times. The chain employs TRBV5-4 and TRBJ2-3; no clear D. Germline CDR1 and CDR2: SGHNT and YYREEE (reference sequence). The V end lost 2 bases, the J end lost 1 base, and 8 bases lay between the germline ends. This CDR3 is 14 amino acids long. The CDR3 DNA reads TGTGCCAGCAGCTTTAACATGGGCACAGATACGCAGTATTTT. Translated: CASSFNMGTDTQYF.

This clonotype was picked up a small number of times. The chain recombines TRBV20-1 with TRBJ1-2; unclear D gene. V was cut by 6 bases and J by 4 bases, with 9 bases left in between. Germline V gene data show CDR1 as DFQATT and CDR2 as SNEGSKA (reference sequence). The CDR3 covers 11 residues. The CDR3 region is CSAPAFYGYTF. The CDR3 DNA follows: TGCAGTGCCCCAGCGTTCTATGGCTACACCTTC.

The chain combines TRBV4-3 with TRBJ2-3; 7 positions agree with TRBD2. The CDR3 has 16 residues. Trimming cost V 0 bases and J 6 bases; bases outside gene matches: 9. Germline assignment: CDR1 LGHNA and CDR2 YSLEER. The CDR3 nucleotides read TGCGCCAGCAGCCAAGATAGGCGAGCGGGACCGGATACGCAGTATTTT. Translation gives CASSQDRRAGPDTQYF.

The chain joins TRBV5-1 to TRBJ1-6, with TRBD1 matching over 7 bases. CDR3 length: 15 residues. J was trimmed by 7 bases and V by 4 bases; bases with no gene match: 8. Germline assignment: CDR1 SGHRS and CDR2 YFSETQ. CDR3 DNA sequence: TGCGCCAGCAGCCCTATGGGACAGCCGAATTCACCCCTCCACTTT. Protein sequence: CASSPMGQPNSPLHF.

This clonotype was seen at least ten times. The rearrangement uses TRBV12-3 or TRBV12-4 and TRBJ2-2; D might be TRBD1 or TRBD2, each matching 5 bases. The CDR3 loop spans 13 amino acids. The germline V and J ends were trimmed by 3 bases and 11 bases, with 13 bases remaining between them. CDR3 protein: CASSFGGPVELFF. CDR3 DNA: TGTGCCAGCAGTTTTGGGGGACCGGTTGAGCTGTTTTTT.

This clonotype has a handful of counts. The V gene is TRBV24-1, the J gene TRBJ2-7; no reliable D call. With 9 bases removed from V and 5 bases from J, the gap between germline ends came to 10 bases. The V gene's germline CDR1 is KGHDR and CDR2 SFDVKD. The CDR3 is made up of 11 amino acids. CDR3 bases: TGTGCCACCGGGCCACGCCACGAGCAGTACTTC. Its protein is CATGPRHEQYF.

In this sample, this clonotype turned up a few times. The V gene is TRBV18, the J gene TRBJ2-2; D gene uncertain. CDR3 length equals 14 residues. V shed 3 bases and J shed 3 bases, with 8 bases lying between them. CDR1 is KGHSH and CDR2 is LQKENI in the germline V gene. The CDR3 nucleotides read TGTGCCAGCTCACCCTCTTCGGACACCGGGGAGCTGTTTTTT. This codes for CASSPSSDTGELFF.

The V and J genes are TRBV27 and TRBJ2-1; a weak D match, TRBD2 (7 bases). CDR3 length: 17 residues. Trimming shortened V by 2 bases and J by 2 bases, and 16 bases separated the two germline ends. The germline V gene has CDR1 MNHEY and CDR2 SMNVEV (reference sequence). The CDR3: CASSLAVAGAAYNEQFF. CDR3 nucleotides: TGTGCCAGCAGTTTAGCGGTGGCGGGGGCCGCCTACAATGAGCAGTTCTTC.

The genes are TRBV6-2 or TRBV6-3 and TRBJ2-6; D not certain. The germline V gene has CDR1 MNHEY and CDR2 SVGEGT. The CDR3 runs 17 residues. V dropped 2 bases and J dropped 1 base, with 12 bases sitting between them. CDR3 region: CASSYQVMSSGANVLTF. CDR3 bases: TGTGCCAGCAGTTACCAGGTCATGAGTTCTGGGGCCAACGTCCTGACTTTC.

This clonotype came up a few times. The chain employs TRBV7-8 and TRBJ2-2; D may be TRBD2 (6 bases). Germline CDR1 is SGHVS and CDR2 is FQNEAQ. This CDR3 comprises 13 residues. Trimming left V 8 bases short and J 0 bases short, with 7 bases between. The chain's CDR3 is CASGGTNTGELFF. In DNA, the CDR3 is TGTGCCAGCGGGGGGACGAACACCGGGGAGCTGTTTTTT.

The chain links TRBV20-1 to TRBJ1-1, with D unclear. CDR3 length: 11 amino acids. V shed 4 bases and J shed 6 bases, with 9 bases lying between them. Looked up from germline, CDR1 is DFQATT and CDR2 is SNEGSKA (reference sequence). The CDR3 DNA reads TGCAGTGCTAAAGGTTCATCTGAAGCTTTCTTT. Translation gives CSAKGSSEAFF.

This clonotype was detected only a few times. The V and J genes are TRBV6-2 or TRBV6-3 and TRBJ1-5; 10 bases agree with TRBD1. Germline CDR1 MNHEY, CDR2 SVGEGT. This CDR3 has 15 residues. The trim removed 6 bases at V and 2 bases at J, leaving 4 bases unmatched. CDR3 DNA sequence: TGTGCCAGCAGGACAGGGGGCCAGGGCAATCAGCCCCAGCATTTT. The encoded protein is CASRTGGQGNQPQHF.

This rearrangement joins TRBV15 to TRBJ1-5; D perhaps matches TRBD1 (5 bases). This CDR3 has 15 amino acids. Per the germline V gene, CDR1 is LNHNV and CDR2 is YYDKDF (reference sequence). V lost 0 bases and J lost 7, with 13 bases in between. CDR3 sequence reads: CATSRDRGPGQPQHF. DNA of the CDR3: TGTGCCACCAGCAGAGATAGGGGCCCAGGACAGCCCCAGCATTTT.

There are many counts of this clonotype. V is TRBV7-9 and J is TRBJ1-1; no firm D call. The V and J ends lost 2 bases and 5 bases respectively, with 3 bases between them. The V gene's germline CDR1 is SEHNR and CDR2 FQNEAQ (reference sequence). The CDR3 is 11 residues long. DNA for the CDR3: TGTGCCAGCAGCTTAATGACTGAAGCTTTCTTT. Translated: CASSLMTEAFF.

The sample holds a few counts of this clonotype. This chain links TRBV5-1 with TRBJ2-1; TRBD2 agrees at 7 bases. The CDR3 has 14 amino acids. V trimming: 8 bases; J trimming: 7 bases; junction bases outside the gene matches: 12. Germline V gene lookup returns CDR1 SGHRS and CDR2 YFSETQ. The CDR3 reads CASDLTGAGNEQFF. CDR3 nucleotide sequence: TGCGCCAGTGACCTGACGGGAGCGGGGAATGAGCAGTTCTTC.